This T cell receptor beta chain originates from a study of graft-versus-host responses after intestinal transplantation. About the study: Every recipient had anti-thymocyte globulin induction and 2 to 3 years of tacrolimus plus steroids.

Study findings and constraints: Declining HvG levels early post-transplant were linked to peak circulating GvH clone levels.

The germline V and J ends were trimmed by 0 bases and 1 base, with 14 bases remaining between them. Per the germline V gene, CDR1 is SGDLS and CDR2 is YYNGEE. The CDR3 is made up of 17 amino acids. Remarks on this clone: What it binds is not known.

The assay was immunoSEQ multiplex PCR, and TCRdb's table has in-frame clones only and misses some. Of roughly 50,000 clones in the sample, 91% are singletons; the top ten hold approximately 5.5%. This receptor was taken from a human patient who received an intestinal transplant, so some T cells may come from the graft donor. The J gene is TRBJ1-5, the V gene TRBV9, with a weak D call TRBD1 (5 bases). The sequences come from PBMCs, collected 650 to 670 days after intestinal transplant. The CDR3 reads CASSVDPRGKSNQPQHF. The DNA for the CDR3 is TGTGCCAGCAGCGTAGACCCCCGGGGGAAAAGCAATCAGCCCCAGCATTTT.